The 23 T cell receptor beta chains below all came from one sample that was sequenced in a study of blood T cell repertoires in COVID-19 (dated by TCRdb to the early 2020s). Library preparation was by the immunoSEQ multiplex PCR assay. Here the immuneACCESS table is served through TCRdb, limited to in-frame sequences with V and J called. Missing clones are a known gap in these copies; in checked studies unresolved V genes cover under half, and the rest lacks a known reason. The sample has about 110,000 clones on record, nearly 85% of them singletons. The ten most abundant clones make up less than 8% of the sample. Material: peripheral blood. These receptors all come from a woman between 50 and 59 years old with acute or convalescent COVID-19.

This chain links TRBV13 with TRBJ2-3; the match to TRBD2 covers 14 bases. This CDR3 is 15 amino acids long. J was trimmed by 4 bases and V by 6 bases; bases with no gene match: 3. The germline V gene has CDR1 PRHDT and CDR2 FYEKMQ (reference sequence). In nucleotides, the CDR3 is TGTGCCAGCAGACAGACTAGCGGGGGGGCAGATACGCAGTATTTT. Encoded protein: CASRQTSGGADTQYF. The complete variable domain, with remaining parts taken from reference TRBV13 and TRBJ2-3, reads AAGVIQSPRHLIKEKRETATLKCYPIPRHDTVYWYQQGPGQDPQFLISFYEKMQSDKGSIPDRFSAQQFSDYHSELNMSSLELGDSALYFCASRQTSGGADTQYFGPGTRLTVL.

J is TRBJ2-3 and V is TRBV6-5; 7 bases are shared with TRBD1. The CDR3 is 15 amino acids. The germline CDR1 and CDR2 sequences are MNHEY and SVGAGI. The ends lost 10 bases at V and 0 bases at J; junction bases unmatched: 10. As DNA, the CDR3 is TGTGCCACATCGACAGGGATGACAAGCACAGATACGCAGTATTTT. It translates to CATSTGMTSTDTQYF.

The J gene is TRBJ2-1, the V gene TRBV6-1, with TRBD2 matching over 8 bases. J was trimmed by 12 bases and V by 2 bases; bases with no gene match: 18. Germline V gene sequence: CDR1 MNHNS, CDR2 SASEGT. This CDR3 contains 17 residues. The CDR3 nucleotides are TGTGCCAGCAGTGAATGGTCGATAAGCGGGGGCCTCGGCGGGCAGTTCTTC. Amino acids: CASSEWSISGGLGGQFF.

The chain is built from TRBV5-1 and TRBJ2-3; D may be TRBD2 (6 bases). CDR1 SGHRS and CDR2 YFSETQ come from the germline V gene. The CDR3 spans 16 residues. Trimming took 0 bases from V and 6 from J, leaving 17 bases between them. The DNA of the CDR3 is TGCGCCAGCAGCTTGGGGGACTCGAGGTCGGTGGATACGCAGTATTTT. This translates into CASSLGDSRSVDTQYF.

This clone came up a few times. This CDR3 reads CSVDLTGGSGNTIYF. The DNA for the CDR3 is TGCAGCGTTGACCTGACAGGGGGTTCCGGAAACACCATATATTTT. This chain links TRBV29-1 with TRBJ1-3; 9 bases align to TRBD1. J gave up 4 bases and V 3 bases, and 7 bases lay outside the gene matches. CDR3 length: 15 amino acids. Germline CDR1 SQVTM, CDR2 ANQGSEA.

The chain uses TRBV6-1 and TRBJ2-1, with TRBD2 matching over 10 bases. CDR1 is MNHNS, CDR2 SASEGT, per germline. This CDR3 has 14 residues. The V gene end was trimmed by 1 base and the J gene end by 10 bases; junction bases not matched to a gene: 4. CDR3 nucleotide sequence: TGTGCCAGCAGTGAAGGGCTAGCGGGGGTGGAGCAGTTCTTC. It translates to CASSEGLAGVEQFF.

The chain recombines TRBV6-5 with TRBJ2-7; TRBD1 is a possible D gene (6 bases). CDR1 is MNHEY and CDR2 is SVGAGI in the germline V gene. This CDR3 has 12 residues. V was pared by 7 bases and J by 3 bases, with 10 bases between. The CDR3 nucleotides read TGTGCCAGCAAGTGGGACAACTACGAGCAGTACTTC. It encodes CASKWDNYEQYF.

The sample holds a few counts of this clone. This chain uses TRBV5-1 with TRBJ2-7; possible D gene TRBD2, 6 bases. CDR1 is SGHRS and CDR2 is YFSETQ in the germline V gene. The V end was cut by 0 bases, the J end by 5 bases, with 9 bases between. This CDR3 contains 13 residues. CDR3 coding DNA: TGCGCCAGCAGCTTGGTCGGGGGAAACGAGCAGTACTTC. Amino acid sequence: CASSLVGGNEQYF.

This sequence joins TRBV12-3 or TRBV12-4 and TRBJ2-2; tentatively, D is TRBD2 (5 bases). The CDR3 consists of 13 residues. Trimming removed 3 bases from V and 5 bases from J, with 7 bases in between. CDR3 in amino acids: CASSFGETGELFF. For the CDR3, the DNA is TGTGCCAGCAGTTTCGGGGAGACCGGGGAGCTGTTTTTT.

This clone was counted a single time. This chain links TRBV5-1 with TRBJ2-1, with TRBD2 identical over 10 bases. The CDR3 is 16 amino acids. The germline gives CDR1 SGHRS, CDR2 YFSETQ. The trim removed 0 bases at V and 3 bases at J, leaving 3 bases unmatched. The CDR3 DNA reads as TGCGCCAGCAGCTTGGGGGCTAGCGGGGGCTACAATGAGCAGTTCTTC. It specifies CASSLGASGGYNEQFF.

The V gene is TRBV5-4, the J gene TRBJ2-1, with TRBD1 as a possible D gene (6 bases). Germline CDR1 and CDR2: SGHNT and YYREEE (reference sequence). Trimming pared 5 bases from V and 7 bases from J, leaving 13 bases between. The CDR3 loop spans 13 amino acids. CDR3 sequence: CASRQGEENEQFF. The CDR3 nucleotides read TGTGCCAGCAGACAGGGCGAGGAAAATGAGCAGTTCTTC.

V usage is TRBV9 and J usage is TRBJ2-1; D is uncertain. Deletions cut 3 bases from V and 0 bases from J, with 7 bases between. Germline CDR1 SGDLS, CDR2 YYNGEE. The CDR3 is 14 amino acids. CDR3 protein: CASSADPSYNEQFF. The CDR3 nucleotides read TGTGCCAGCAGCGCAGATCCCTCCTACAATGAGCAGTTCTTC.

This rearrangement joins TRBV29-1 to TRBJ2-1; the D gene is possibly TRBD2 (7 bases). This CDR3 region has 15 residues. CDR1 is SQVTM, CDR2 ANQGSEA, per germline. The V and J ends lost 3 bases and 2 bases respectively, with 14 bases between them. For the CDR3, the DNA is TGCAGCGTTGAGGGGGGGCTAGCGGCCTACAATGAGCAGTTCTTC. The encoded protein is CSVEGGLAAYNEQFF.

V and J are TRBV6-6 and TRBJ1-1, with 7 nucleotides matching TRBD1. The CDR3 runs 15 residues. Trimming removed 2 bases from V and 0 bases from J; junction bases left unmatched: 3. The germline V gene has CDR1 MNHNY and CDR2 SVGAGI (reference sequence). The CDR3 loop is CASSYGGQVNTEAFF. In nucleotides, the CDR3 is TGTGCCAGCAGTTACGGCGGACAGGTGAACACTGAAGCTTTCTTT.

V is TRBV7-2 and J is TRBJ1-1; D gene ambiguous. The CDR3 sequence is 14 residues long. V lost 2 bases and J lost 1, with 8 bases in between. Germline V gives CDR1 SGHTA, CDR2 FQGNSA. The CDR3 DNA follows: TGTGCCAGCAGCTTAAGGTCGGGGAACACTGAAGCTTTCTTT. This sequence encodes CASSLRSGNTEAFF.

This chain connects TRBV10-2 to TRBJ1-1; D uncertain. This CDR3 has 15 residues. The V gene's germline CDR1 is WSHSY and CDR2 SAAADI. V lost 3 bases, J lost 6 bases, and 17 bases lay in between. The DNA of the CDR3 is TGCGCCAGCAGTGAATTGGTGAGGGTGGGAGCTGAAGCTTTCTTT. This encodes CASSELVRVGAEAFF.

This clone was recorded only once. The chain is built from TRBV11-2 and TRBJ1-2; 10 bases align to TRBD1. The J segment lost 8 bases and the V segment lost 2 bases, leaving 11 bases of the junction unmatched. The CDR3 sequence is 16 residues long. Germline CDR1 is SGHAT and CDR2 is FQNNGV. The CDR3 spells CASSLLTPDRGEGYTF. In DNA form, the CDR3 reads TGTGCCAGCAGCTTATTGACCCCGGACAGGGGGGAAGGCTACACCTTC.

Here the CDR3 DNA reads TGTGCCAGCAGTGAAGAATTGGAGACTGAAGCTTTCTTT. Its protein product is CASSEELETEAFF. This sequence joins TRBV6-1 and TRBJ1-1; no reliable D call. This CDR3 has 13 amino acids. The V and J ends lost 1 base and 5 bases respectively, with 8 bases between them. From germline, CDR1 is MNHNS and CDR2 SASEGT.

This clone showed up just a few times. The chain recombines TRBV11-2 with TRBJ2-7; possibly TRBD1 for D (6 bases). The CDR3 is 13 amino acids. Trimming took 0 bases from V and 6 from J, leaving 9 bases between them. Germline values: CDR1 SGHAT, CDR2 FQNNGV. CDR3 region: CASSLEGGTEQYF. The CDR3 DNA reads TGTGCCAGCAGCTTAGAAGGGGGAACCGAGCAGTACTTC. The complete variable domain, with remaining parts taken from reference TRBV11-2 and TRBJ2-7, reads EAGVAQSPRYKIIEKRQSVAFWCNPISGHATLYWYQQILGQGPKLLIQFQNNGVVDDSQLPKDRFSAERLKGVDSTLKIQPAKLEDSAVYLCASSLEGGTEQYFGPGTRLTVT.

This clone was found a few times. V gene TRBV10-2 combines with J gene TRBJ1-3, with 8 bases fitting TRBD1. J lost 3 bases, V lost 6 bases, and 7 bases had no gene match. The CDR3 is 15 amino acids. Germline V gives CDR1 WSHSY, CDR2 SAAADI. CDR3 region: CASRAGQGYGNTIYF. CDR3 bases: TGCGCCAGCAGGGCTGGACAGGGATATGGAAACACCATATATTTT.

The CDR3 DNA is TGCGCCAGCAGCTTGGACAGAGTGAACACTGAAGCTTTCTTT. Its protein is CASSLDRVNTEAFF. The chain links TRBV5-1 to TRBJ1-1; no firm D call. The CDR3 sequence is 14 residues long. Deletions cut 0 bases from V and 0 bases from J, with 6 bases between. CDR1 SGHRS and CDR2 YFSETQ come from the germline V gene.

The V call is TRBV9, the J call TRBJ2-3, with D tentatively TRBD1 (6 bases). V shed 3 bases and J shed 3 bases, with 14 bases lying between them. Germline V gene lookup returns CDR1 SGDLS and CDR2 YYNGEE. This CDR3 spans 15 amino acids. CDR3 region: CASSAQQGTTDTQYF. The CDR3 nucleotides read TGTGCCAGCAGCGCCCAACAGGGTACGACAGATACGCAGTATTTT.

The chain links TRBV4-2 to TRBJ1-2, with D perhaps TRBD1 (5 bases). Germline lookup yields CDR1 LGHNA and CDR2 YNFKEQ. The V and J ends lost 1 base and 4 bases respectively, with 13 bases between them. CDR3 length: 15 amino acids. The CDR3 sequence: CASSQAKTVFYGYTF. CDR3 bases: TGTGCCAGCAGCCAAGCGAAGACAGTCTTCTATGGCTACACCTTC.